This entry features one T cell receptor beta chain sequence. The antigen remains unidentified. This sample was included in a study of monozygotic twins with inflammatory bowel disease. In germline, CDR1 is SGHDT, CDR2 YYEEEE. The CDR3 extends over 14 amino acids. Broader study findings: Support for any single strong IBD-associated signal or clonotype was not found.

TCRdb re-called the 5' RACE reads; every CDR3 protein appears as one record, without DNA. The sample table includes about 450,000 distinct CDR3 sequences. The receptor comes from a human donor with ulcerative colitis or Crohn's disease, or a healthy co-twin of an affected twin (not recorded which). The sample taken for sequencing was blood. This chain uses TRBV5-6 with TRBJ1-5; TCRdb reports TRBD1, a call that lacks DNA to check it against. CDR3 loop: CASSRTGMDQPQHF.